This T cell receptor (beta chain) was observed in a study of T cells in Graves' hyperthyroidism and ophthalmopathy (dated by TCRdb to between 2019 and 2020). Turning to the overall study: Peripheral blood samples were taken at the time of initial diagnosis, prior to any treatment. To identify TCR V-J signatures that set the groups apart, the researchers used a discovery cohort of about a hundred patients, made up of fewer than 50 with Graves' ophthalmopathy and about 59 with stable Graves' hyperthyroidism. An independent validation cohort of 18 to 20 hyperthyroidism patients and about 15 patients who later progressed to ophthalmopathy tested prospective prediction of ophthalmopathy. For training and testing, the 100 or so patients in the discovery cohort were randomly divided in a 7:3 ratio. Thyroid tissue and blood T-cell repertoires from several Graves' hyperthyroidism patients were also compared in the study. Once sampling was done, hyperthyroidism patients were given methimazole at a starting dose of 30 mg daily, whereas ophthalmopathy patients were given high-dose intravenous methylprednisolone. TCR Vbeta CDR3 sequencing of 135 peripheral blood samples (about 45 ophthalmopathy, under 80 hyperthyroidism and some 17 progressor patients) is reported in the paper. What the research found in general, with its limitations: No statistical method was used to set the sample size in advance, and investigators knew the group allocation. In cross-validation, a model built on a 13 V-J signature told ophthalmopathy apart from stable hyperthyroidism with 87.88% sensitivity and 81% to 82% specificity, and in testing the same model reached 80%/75%. In validation, the model predicted progression to ophthalmopathy with roughly 66% sensitivity and 72.22% specificity, a median of 6.5 months before onset. Most expanded thyroid clonotypes (frequency above 0.001) were also detected in blood, suggesting blood repertoires may reflect thyroid immune responses.

In this sample, this clonotype turned up a few times. The specificity of this receptor is unknown. Base-call qualities are not available, and no considerably larger clone is one nucleotide away. Per the germline V gene (reference sequence), DFQATT is the CDR1 and SNEGSKA is the CDR2. From its cysteine to its phenylalanine, the CDR3 spans 13 amino acids. Only CDR3 DNA remains: 39 bases, in frame from the first base. Trimming at the junction amounts to 6 bases on V and 8 bases on J, and the germline ends lie 16 bases apart. Graves' hyperthyroidism was defined as stable when no progression to ophthalmopathy occurred over 18 months of follow-up. The hyperthyroidism patients were between 18 and 65 years old and newly diagnosed, with a disease duration of less than 2 months. The study excluded patients with uncontrolled infections, other autoimmune diseases, pregnancy or lactation. Diagnoses relied on clinical symptoms, serum thyroxine and TRAb, thyroid ultrasound and orbital computed tomography. Ficoll-Paque density gradient centrifugation was used to isolate PBMCs from around 10 ml of fresh peripheral blood. Total RNA was extracted with Trizol reagent, and quality was checked on an Agilent 2100 Bioanalyzer.

TCR beta CDR3 regions were amplified from RNA transcripts. For the first round of RT-PCR on the TCR CDR3, the HTBI primer set was used together with the Qiagen OneStep RT-PCR kit. The libraries were constructed in a second round of multiplex PCR and then size-selected and purified. Sequencing of the libraries was done on an Illumina HiSeq2000 using paired-end 100 bp reads. Regarding the original processing steps: SOAPnuke was used to process the raw data, with reads discarded if the reads contained adapters or uncalled bases, had a mean Phred below 15, or lacked an exact constant-primer or identifier match. High-quality paired reads were merged using COPE v1.2.5, and each unique nucleotide sequence was defined as a clonotype. Clonotypes were aligned to IMGT TRBV, TRBD and TRBJ reference segments using MiTCR v1.1. Only V-J combinations with frequency above 0.0001, covering roughly 99% of repertoires, were analysed. A TCS score was defined as the ratio between F50 (clonal expansion) and ExV (chaos), using BLOSUM62-based TCRdist between CDR3 peptides within each V-J. Welch's t-statistics and random forest reduced roughly 540 V-J features to roughly 13, which were used in a naive Bayes classifier (R e1071). TCRdb took the public reads, trimmed them with fastp at Q25, ran MiXCR for clone calling and kept in-frame beta chains. Every distinct CDR3 protein forms one entry, paired with its most common genes and DNA. TCRdb's processing, not the study's, gives the V and J calls here. This sample comprises approximately 400,000 distinct CDR3 sequences, 20% to 25% of them detected only once. About 70% of the sample is held by the ten biggest clonotypes.

This clonotype was sampled from a man in his forties or fifties with Graves' hyperthyroidism. Sequenced: blood. The chain couples TRBV20-1 to TRBJ1-4, with no confident D gene call. CDR3 region: CSANSWQSEKLFF. The DNA is as follows: TGCAGTGCCAACTCGTGGCAAAGCGAAAAACTGTTTTTT.